This TCR beta chain was retrieved from a study of cytomegalovirus exposure and HLA in healthy donors (dated by TCRdb to the late 2010s). In the study overall: An earlier analysis of fewer than 750 of the donors reported over 250 Gb of sequence data and around 120 million unique TCR beta sequences obtained from approximately 180 million T cells. Donor age, sex, ethnicity and CMV serostatus were compiled together with the repertoire data. To predict cytomegalovirus infection status, the study combined high-throughput TCR immunosequencing, statistical association of individual TCRs with disease status, and machine learning. HLA typing included class I and class II loci at four-digit resolution. All discovery cohort repertoires had been generated using a single sequencing platform. An earlier analysis of 587 of the donors used high-throughput TCR beta sequencing to judge whether each TCR beta V gene segment behaved as functional or pseudogenic. About five DR-DQ haplotypes were treated as single units for association and clustering because of strong linkage in the cohort. About 330 gigabases of sequencing data and tens of millions of unique TCR sequences made up an early release that covered approximately 650 HLA-typed donors. In the later analysis, no new phenotypic data were used to find candidate immune exposures; instead, reliance was placed on TCR beta sequences and their occurrence across donors. Typing coverage differed by locus: A, B, C, DRB1 and DQB1 were typed in roughly 620-630 donors, DQA1 in about 560, DPA1 in 600 to 610, and DPB1 in just under 490. Using immunosequencing, the study profiled T cell repertoires from fewer than 850 subjects and related those repertoires to cytomegalovirus serostatus. Besides the first cohort of about 730 subjects, a separate validation cohort made up of over a hundred different subjects was used. A later genetic analysis took genome-wide SNP genotypes for about three fifths of the roughly 670 donors and used that subset as a discovery cohort. The aim of the study was to test whether cataloging public T cell receptors could identify signatures of past pathogen exposure. In a later analysis, previously published TCR beta repertoires from several hundred donors were re-analyzed and high-resolution HLA genotyping was added so that TCR occurrence patterns could be studied. The genetic ancestry cluster associated with self-reported Caucasian donors included 81% of the approximately 410 genotyped donors. Among some 410 genotyped donors of the cohort, an average of around 220,000 unique TCR beta nucleotide sequences was sequenced per donor, of which approximately 18% were non-productive.

Study-level results and caveats: Compared with the approximately 710-donor mean, donors in an Asian-associated ancestry cluster had fewer N-insertions in productive TCRs, according to a later genetic analysis. In both the original and validation cohorts, the classifier was reported to diagnose cytomegalovirus status with high specificity and sensitivity. While some public TCRs were present in many individuals, most TCR sequences turned up only very rarely across donors. In a later analysis, 15,000 to 20,000 TCR beta sequences were associated with specific HLA alleles at a false discovery rate of 0.05. A further reported finding was that TCR beta sequences accurately predicted the HLA-A and HLA-B alleles for most subjects in the first cohort. Because counts were too low, under 20 rarely observed V segments, including chromosome 9 orphons, were left out of the earlier analysis of 587 of the donors. The study gave a list of more than 150 TCR beta chains associated with cytomegalovirus. A later analysis reported that several top co-occurrence clusters appeared linked to parvovirus B19, influenza, CMV and Epstein-Barr virus. Assigning TCR associations to individual alleles was difficult when HLA alleles, especially DR and DQ, strongly co-occurred. This cohort had only TCR beta chains sequenced, and the lack of alpha or paired-chain data limited which features could be detected. CMV serostatus was the only immune exposure information available for the cohort. A later analysis found that TCR association rates varied across HLA loci, with DRB1 alleles showing the most associated TCRs and HLA-C alleles the fewest. A later analysis found that HLA-associated TCR beta chains were more clonally expanded and had lower generation probabilities than equally common non-associated chains. Three of the identified cytomegalovirus-associated TCR beta chains were confirmed in vitro to be specific for cytomegalovirus antigens. In a later genetic analysis, a missense DCLRE1C variant was associated with V-gene and J-gene trimming of TCR beta chains, and the association was replicated in an independent cohort. HLA typing was unavailable for some donors at each locus, so association tests used only the typed subset. In an earlier analysis of fewer than 750 of the donors, most TCR beta V segments were observed in productive rearrangements about 87% or about 30% of the time, broadly matching IMGT annotations. Sequencing depth was assumed to be roughly uniform across donors in the presence/absence analyses, though that assumption may not hold. A later analysis found that most CMV-associated TCR beta chains appeared HLA-restricted, with HLA associations seemingly driven largely by CMV exposure. The authors suggested that the approach could potentially be generalized to other disease states and immunological phenotypes. A group of highly shared sequence variants was considered likely to be a technical artifact of the sequencing pipeline. Some IMGT-functional V segments, including TRBV6-2 and TRBV6-3, could not be told apart with the 87-base-pair reads, so those segments were excluded. Linkage disequilibrium might explain the correlated functional status among segregating V segments, but an unknown experimental factor could not be excluded.

The library was produced with the immunoSEQ multiplex PCR assay. The multiplex PCR relied on a mix of 60 forward primers for TCR Vbeta segments and 13 reverse primers for TCR Jbeta segments. The CDR3 region of rearranged TCR beta genes was amplified from genomic DNA with a multiplex PCR assay. On the Illumina HiSeq System, the amplified TCR beta libraries were sequenced as 87-base-pair reads. In the original analysis: Across the 700 or so repertoires, a later analysis counted approximately 83 million unique TCR beta chains, 8.5 million to 12 million of which were shared by at least two donors. A nearest-neighbor algorithm error-corrected the raw reads and collapsed the reads into unique sequences, merging closely related sequences to remove PCR and sequencing errors. Alignment of CDR3 sequences to IMGT reference sequences was used to assign V, D and J gene segments. Each retained sequence needed at least a six-nucleotide match to both a V gene segment and a J gene segment. A rearrangement was called productive if the CDR3 had no stop codons and remained in frame with V and J, and every other rearrangement was called non-productive. CDR3 was defined according to IMGT convention as the region running from the second conserved V-encoded cysteine to the conserved J-encoded phenylalanine. The earlier analysis of fewer than 750 of the donors excluded sequences that lacked an unambiguous match to a single V gene segment. An earlier analysis of 500 to 700 of the donors classified V segments as functional when productive rearrangements were above 56.7% and as segregating when the standard deviation between donors was above 5%. A statistical classification framework was built for diagnosing cytomegalovirus status from the catalog of TCR beta chain sequences. In a later analysis, TCR nucleotide sequences were compared against IMGT/GENE-DB human TR gene sequences so that V and J genes could be assigned. Using the TCRdist pipeline, a later analysis assigned CDR3 sequences along with most-parsimonious VDJ recombination scenarios. A later analysis defined each TCR beta chain by its CDR3 amino acid sequence plus V-gene family, and excluded reads lacking a unique V-gene family. As a way to deal with suspected cross-contamination and a sequencing artifact, a later analysis dropped approximately 570 nucleotide sequences that were highly shared and had low generation probability. For each public chain, a later analysis derived a clonal expansion index from normalized ranks of inferred template counts within each repertoire. In a later analysis, generation probabilities were computed using a VDJ recombination model fitted to out-of-frame rearrangements, and the results were checked against IGoR. A later analysis scored TCR-TCR, TCR-HLA and TCR-CMV co-occurrence with hypergeometric tests, applying a repertoire-size bias correction to TCR pairs. False discovery rates were estimated in a later analysis by permuting HLA or CMV assignments 20 times. In a later analysis, co-occurring TCRs were grouped using DBSCAN, with TCRdist sequence similarity added in when clustering inside HLA-allele-positive subsets. Co-occurrence clustering excluded repertoires with fewer than 30,000 or more than 120,000 public chains, plus five with anomalous nucleotide sharing. TCRdb carries this immuneACCESS record with in-frame sequences only. Its versions omit some clonotypes, under half of them owing to an unresolved V gene in the studies checked, with the rest unexplained. V and J calls and clone size are copied from that table; D and trimming were computed from the DNA. The sample data list roughly 190,000 clones, and around nine tenths of these were observed just once. In total, the top ten clones hold 1.5% to 2% of the sample.

The cohort comprised 550 to 700 healthy bone marrow donors. All cohort members were sampled while nominally healthy, although unrecorded immune exposures were likely present. The donor was CMV seronegative and was included in the group of several hundred seronegative cohort members. A peripheral blood sample was collected from each donor, and TCR beta sequencing was performed on peripheral blood mononuclear cells. The Qiagen DNeasy Blood Extraction Kit was used to extract genomic DNA from the blood cell samples. Turning to this clone: Its target antigen remains unknown. Base qualities are not at hand, and no much larger clone is one base apart.

There are 13 amino acids in the CDR3, from cysteine to phenylalanine inclusive. Only CDR3 DNA remains: 39 bases, in frame from the first base. The germline V gene provides CDR1 SGHTA and CDR2 FQGNSA. V drops 1 base and J drops 5 bases, leaving 8 bases in between. The receptor comes from a woman in her late teens or twenties in good health and CMV-seronegative. The sample consisted of PBMCs. In this chain, TRBV7-2 is recombined with TRBJ1-2; too little of a D gene remains to name it. The nucleotide sequence reads TGTGCCAGCAGCTTAGACACAGTTTATGGCTACACCTTC. Translated, it reads CASSLDTVYGYTF. Reference TRBV7-2 and TRBJ1-2 genes cover what lies past the CDR3, so the full variable domain is GAGVSQSPSNKVTEKGKDVELRCDPISGHTALYWYRQSLGQGLEFLIYFQGNSAPDKSGLPSDRFSAERTGGSVSTLTIQRTQQEDSAVYLCASSLDTVYGYTFGSGTRLTVV.